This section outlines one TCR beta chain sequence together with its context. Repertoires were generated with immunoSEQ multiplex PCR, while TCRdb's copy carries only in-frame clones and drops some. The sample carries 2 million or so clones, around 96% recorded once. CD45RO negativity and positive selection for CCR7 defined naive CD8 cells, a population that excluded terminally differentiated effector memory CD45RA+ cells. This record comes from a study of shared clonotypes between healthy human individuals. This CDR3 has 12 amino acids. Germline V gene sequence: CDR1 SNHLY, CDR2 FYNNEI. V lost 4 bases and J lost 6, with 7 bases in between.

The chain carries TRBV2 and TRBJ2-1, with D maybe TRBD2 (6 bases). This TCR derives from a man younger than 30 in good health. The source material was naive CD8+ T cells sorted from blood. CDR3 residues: CASSAEGNEQFF. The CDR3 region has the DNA TGTGCCAGCAGTGCGGAGGGCAATGAGCAGTTCTTC.